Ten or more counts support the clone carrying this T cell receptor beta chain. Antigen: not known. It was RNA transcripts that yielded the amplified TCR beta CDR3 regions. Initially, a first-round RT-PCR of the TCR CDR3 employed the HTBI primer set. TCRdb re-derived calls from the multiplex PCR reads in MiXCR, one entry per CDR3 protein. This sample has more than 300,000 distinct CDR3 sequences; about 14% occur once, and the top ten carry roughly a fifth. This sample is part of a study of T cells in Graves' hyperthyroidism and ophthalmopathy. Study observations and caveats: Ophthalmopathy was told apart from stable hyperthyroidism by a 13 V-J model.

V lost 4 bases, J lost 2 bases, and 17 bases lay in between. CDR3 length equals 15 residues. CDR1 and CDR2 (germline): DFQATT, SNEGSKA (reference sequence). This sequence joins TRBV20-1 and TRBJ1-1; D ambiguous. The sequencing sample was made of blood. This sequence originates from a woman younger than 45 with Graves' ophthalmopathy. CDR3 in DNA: TGCAGTGCTATCCCACAACAATTCCAAAACACTGAAGCTTTCTTT. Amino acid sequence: CSAIPQQFQNTEAFF.